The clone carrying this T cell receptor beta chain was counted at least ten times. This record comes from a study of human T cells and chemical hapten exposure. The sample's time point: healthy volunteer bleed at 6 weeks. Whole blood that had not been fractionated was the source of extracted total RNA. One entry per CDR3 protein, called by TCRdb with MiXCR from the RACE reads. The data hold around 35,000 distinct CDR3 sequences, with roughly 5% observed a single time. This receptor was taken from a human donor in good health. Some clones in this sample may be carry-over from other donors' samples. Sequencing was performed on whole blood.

This CDR3 reads CASSARTMNTEAFF. The DNA of the CDR3 is TGTGCCAGCAGTGCGCGAACTATGAACACTGAAGCTTTCTTT. This rearrangement joins TRBV2 to TRBJ1-1; D gene unclear. Germline assignment: CDR1 SNHLY and CDR2 FYNNEI. Trimming took 4 bases from V and 0 from J, leaving 9 bases between them. CDR3 length equals 14 residues.